Shown below are 16 T cell receptor beta chains from a single sample sequenced in a study of cytotoxic CD8 clonotypes in ibrutinib-treated CLL. The repertoire was sequenced with immunoSEQ multiplex PCR; TCRdb's copy has only in-frame clones and lacks some. The table lists 52,000 or so clones, roughly 80% of them singletons, with roughly 21% in the top ten. The starting material was PBMCs, obtained after 24 months of ibrutinib treatment. These receptors were taken from a human donor with chronic lymphocytic leukemia.

The V and J genes are TRBV19 and TRBJ1-2; the D gene is possibly TRBD1 (5 bases). Deletions cut 5 bases from V and 4 bases from J, with 17 bases between. CDR1 is LNHDA and CDR2 is SQIVND in the germline V gene (reference sequence). The CDR3 consists of 15 residues. The CDR3 is CASSHPGPTGYGYTF. The CDR3 coding sequence is TGTGCCAGTAGTCACCCGGGACCCACGGGCTATGGCTACACCTTC.

V gene TRBV9 combines with J gene TRBJ2-1; TRBD2 agrees at 13 bases. The junction had 8 bases not matched to a gene; V was cut back by 2 bases and J by 6 bases. Germline V CDR1 and CDR2: SGDLS, YYNGEE. The CDR3 loop spans 17 amino acids. CDR3 sequence: CASSVLGLAGEGNEQFF. The CDR3 DNA sequence: TGTGCCAGCAGCGTCCTTGGACTAGCGGGAGAAGGCAATGAGCAGTTCTTC.

This rearrangement joins TRBV15 to TRBJ2-1; D is unclear. This CDR3 is 13 amino acids long. Per germline, CDR1 LNHNV and CDR2 YYDKDF (reference sequence). V was clipped by 5 bases and J by 6 bases, with 11 bases between them. CDR3 amino acids: CATSQLRSNEQFF. CDR3 in DNA: TGTGCCACCAGCCAGTTGAGATCCAATGAGCAGTTCTTC.

J is TRBJ2-1 and V is TRBV27; 7 nucleotides line up with TRBD2. Germline CDR1 reads MNHEY; CDR2 reads SMNVEV (reference sequence). CDR3 length: 14 amino acids. V lost 8 bases, J lost 7 bases, and 11 bases stayed unmatched. The CDR3 loop reads CASRSVGLENEQFF. The CDR3 coding sequence is TGTGCCAGCCGGAGTGTAGGACTAGAGAATGAGCAGTTCTTC.

The rearrangement joins TRBV5-1 to TRBJ2-7, with 7 bases aligning to TRBD2. The length of the CDR3 is 15 residues. After removal of 0 bases from V and 2 bases from J, the junction contained 5 bases not matched to a gene. The germline V gene encodes CDR1 SGHRS and CDR2 YFSETQ. CDR3 DNA: TGCGCCAGCAGCTTGGGTGTGACTAGCACCTACGAGCAGTACTTC. Translation: CASSLGVTSTYEQYF.

The chain recombines TRBV19 with TRBJ2-7, with 10 bases lining up with TRBD2. CDR1 is LNHDA, CDR2 SQIVND, per germline (reference sequence). The CDR3 runs to 14 residues. The V and J ends lost 4 bases and 4 bases, in that order; junction bases with no gene match: 4. CDR3 nucleotides: TGTGCCAGTAGTAGTCTAGCGGGAGCTTACGAGCAGTACTTC. This gives the protein CASSSLAGAYEQYF.

This chain uses TRBV28 with TRBJ1-5; TRBD1 matches at 7 bases. Germline CDR1 MDHEN, CDR2 SYDVKM. J gave up 5 bases and V 4 bases, and 5 bases lay outside the gene matches. The CDR3 is 14 residues long. The CDR3 loop reads CASSSQTGHQPQHF. In DNA form, the CDR3 reads TGTGCCAGCAGTTCCCAGACAGGGCATCAGCCCCAGCATTTT.

This chain links TRBV6-5 with TRBJ2-3; tentative D call: TRBD1 (6 bases). The V and J ends lost 7 bases and 1 base respectively, with 9 bases between them. The length of the CDR3 is 13 residues. CDR1 and CDR2 (germline): MNHEY, SVGAGI. The CDR3 nucleotides read TGTGCCAGCACCAACAGGGGCACAGATACGCAGTATTTT. It encodes CASTNRGTDTQYF.

The chain employs TRBV28 and TRBJ2-4, with 10 bases that match TRBD1. J was trimmed by 1 base and V by 7 bases; bases with no gene match: 7. In germline, CDR1 is MDHEN, CDR2 SYDVKM. The CDR3 has 16 amino acids. The CDR3 DNA follows: TGTGCCAGCACCGACAGGGGGCGCTTTGCCAAAAACATTCAGTACTTC. The encoded protein is CASTDRGRFAKNIQYF.

V is TRBV28 and J is TRBJ2-4; possible D gene TRBD2, 6 bases. CDR3 length: 17 residues. Germline V CDR1 and CDR2: MDHEN, SYDVKM. The ends were cut back, 6 bases at V and 5 bases at J, with 23 bases in the middle. The chain's CDR3 is CASRPTPGVEGQNIQYF. In DNA, the CDR3 is TGTGCCAGCAGGCCAACCCCGGGAGTAGAGGGCCAAAACATTCAGTACTTC.

The rearrangement uses TRBV11-2 and TRBJ2-2; D possibly matches TRBD1 or TRBD2 (5 bases each). V shed 5 bases and J shed 1 base, with 14 bases lying between them. Germline V gives CDR1 SGHAT, CDR2 FQNNGV. The CDR3 sequence is 16 residues long. The CDR3 DNA sequence: TGTGCCAGCAGCCCTCCGGGACGGAGGAACACCGGGGAGCTGTTTTTT. This gives the protein CASSPPGRRNTGELFF.

The rearrangement joins TRBV14 to TRBJ1-2, with D unclear. CDR1 and CDR2 (germline): SGHDN, FVKESK. The V end lost 1 base, the J end lost 7 bases, and 10 bases lay between the germline ends. The length of the CDR3 is 13 residues. CDR3 nucleotides: TGTGCCAGCAGCCAAGTAGGCGGCACTGGCTACACCTTC. It specifies CASSQVGGTGYTF.

The chain recombines TRBV19 with TRBJ1-3; 9 bases agree with TRBD1. The CDR3 covers 14 residues. Germline V gene sequence: CDR1 LNHDA, CDR2 SQIVND (reference sequence). Trimming at V came to 9 bases and at J to 0 bases, leaving 3 bases not matched to a gene. This chain's CDR3 is CASGTGNSGNTIYF. The CDR3 region has the DNA TGTGCCAGCGGGACAGGGAACTCTGGAAACACCATATATTTT.

The table lists this clone with a few counts. This chain uses TRBV5-5 with TRBJ1-1; a weak D match, TRBD1 (6 bases). V was clipped by 1 base and J by 6 bases, with 10 bases between them. The CDR3 has 13 amino acids. Germline CDR1 and CDR2: SGHKS and YYEKEE (reference sequence). CDR3 sequence (DNA): TGTGCCAGCAGCTTGCCGGGGGCGGCTGAAGCTTTCTTT. Translated: CASSLPGAAEAFF.

The V gene is TRBV4-1, the J gene TRBJ2-7; D gene uncertain. The ends were cut back, 1 base at V and 3 bases at J, with 7 bases in the middle. There are 13 residues in the CDR3. Germline V gives CDR1 MGHRA, CDR2 YSYEKL. Here the CDR3 reads CASSQGLNYEQYF. CDR3 coding DNA: TGCGCCAGCAGCCAAGGGCTAAACTACGAGCAGTACTTC.

The rearrangement joins TRBV14 to TRBJ2-1, with a weak D call TRBD1 (5 bases). The CDR3 runs 13 residues. Deletions cut 0 bases from V and 9 bases from J, with 9 bases between. Germline V gives CDR1 SGHDN, CDR2 FVKESK. CDR3 sequence reads: CASSQDRVSEQFF. The CDR3 nucleotides are TGTGCCAGCAGCCAAGACAGGGTTTCTGAGCAGTTCTTC.